The sequence of this T cell receptor beta chain was determined in a study of CD8 T cells in Susac syndrome. The CD8+ and CD4+ T cells were isolated magnetically using a negative isolation approach, whereas the TEMRA cells were enriched by FACS. RNA amounts of 0.5 to 1 ug underwent reverse transcription with random hexamers. TCRdb ran MiXCR on the immunoSEQ multiplex PCR reads and lists one entry per CDR3 protein. The sample records tens of thousands of distinct CDR3 sequences, nearly 95% being singletons. V dropped 5 bases and J dropped 8 bases, with 10 bases sitting between them. The CDR3 extends over 12 amino acids. In germline, CDR1 is LGHDT, CDR2 YNNKEL (reference sequence).

The receptor's source is a human donor with Susac syndrome. Sequencing input: CD8+ T cells from PBMCs. The rearrangement joins TRBV3-1 to TRBJ2-1; D remains ambiguous. Here the CDR3 reads CASSINPYEQFF. The CDR3 nucleotides are TGTGCCAGCAGCATAAACCCTTATGAGCAGTTCTTC.